This paragraph reports one T cell receptor beta chain. Its antigen remains unidentified. Donors in the study were healthy people who gave bone marrow. Germline CDR1 is MNHEY and CDR2 is SMNVEV (reference sequence). V lost 3 bases, J lost 4 bases, and 9 bases stayed unmatched. The CDR3 contains 16 residues. The data are from a study of cytomegalovirus exposure and HLA in healthy donors. Study results and caveats: Earlier analysis found most TCR beta V segments productive about 87% or about 30% of the time. Later work associated 16,951 TCR beta sequences with HLA alleles at 0.05 false discovery rate. It was about 150 TCR beta chains that were listed as cytomegalovirus-associated.

60 Vbeta and 13 Jbeta primers were used in PCR. Only in-frame clones appear in the TCRdb table, and some are missing; sequencing was by immunoSEQ multiplex PCR. This sample has roughly 170,000 clones; 70% to 90% occur once, and the top ten carry around 4.8%. The clonotype was recovered from a girl under 18 in good health and CMV-seropositive. This chain joins TRBV27 and TRBJ2-5; 9 positions agree with TRBD1. Sequenced: PBMCs. CDR3: CASSFGTGLGRETQYF. The DNA for the CDR3 is TGTGCCAGCAGTTTCGGGACAGGGCTCGGTCGAGAGACCCAGTACTTC.